Listed here is a single T cell receptor beta chain. Seattle patients were enrolled while actively infected and followed longitudinally. This sample is drawn from a study of blood T cell repertoires in COVID-19. Study overall: The United States, Italy and Spain supplied acute and convalescent COVID-19 samples. T cells, B-cell-depleted T cells, or PBMCs supplied cDNA or gDNA.

With V trimmed by 6 bases and J by 7 bases, 21 bases remained unmatched. Germline V lookup: CDR1 PRHDT, CDR2 FYEKMQ (reference sequence). The CDR3 totals 17 residues. As handled by the study authors: Amplification from reference gene primers served as the basis for estimated nucleated cell counts. The assay was immunoSEQ multiplex PCR, and TCRdb's table has in-frame clones only and misses some. That table gives V, J and clone size, and the DNA gave D and trimming. Among 350,000 to 500,000 clones listed, 85% to 90% were seen once. Source material: peripheral blood. The sequence was collected from a man aged 18 to 29 with COVID-19, enrolled during active disease. The chain uses TRBV13 and TRBJ2-7; 7 nucleotides agree with TRBD1. CDR3 DNA: TGTGCCAGCAGAAGGGGTTTTGGGGGACAGCGACCTTGGGAGCAGTACTTC. Translating gives CASRRGFGGQRPWEQYF. Full variable domain (rest looked up from reference TRBV13 and TRBJ2-7): AAGVIQSPRHLIKEKRETATLKCYPIPRHDTVYWYQQGPGQDPQFLISFYEKMQSDKGSIPDRFSAQQFSDYHSELNMSSLELGDSALYFCASRRGFGGQRPWEQYFGPGTRLTVT.